The clone carrying this T cell receptor beta chain occurred many times. The antigen is undetermined. Ophthalmopathy patients had moderate-to-severe active disease, CAS ≥3, NOSPECS ≥4, and disease duration under 3 months. PBMCs were derived from around 10 ml fresh peripheral blood. Germline CDR1 is DFQATT and CDR2 is SNEGSKA (reference sequence). V lost 3 bases to trimming and J lost 1 base, with 6 bases between them. This CDR3 has 13 amino acids. This entry is derived from a study of T cells in Graves' hyperthyroidism and ophthalmopathy. About the study: Once the initial diagnosis was made, peripheral blood was obtained before any treatment.

Amplification targeted TCR beta CDR3 regions from RNA transcripts. Primed by the HTBI set, a first-round RT-PCR was run on the TCR CDR3. Using its own MiXCR run on the multiplex PCR reads, TCRdb lists one record per CDR3 protein. The sample contains 530,000 or so distinct CDR3 sequences, roughly a quarter of which appear only once. Overall study results and limits: Most thyroid clonotypes expanded above 0.001 were also detected in blood.

The source is a woman in her 30s with Graves' ophthalmopathy. The sample comprised blood. This chain connects TRBV20-1 to TRBJ1-4, with D unclear. DNA of the CDR3: TGCAGTGCTAGGGACCAAACTAATGAAAAACTGTTTTTT. Translating it yields CSARDQTNEKLFF.